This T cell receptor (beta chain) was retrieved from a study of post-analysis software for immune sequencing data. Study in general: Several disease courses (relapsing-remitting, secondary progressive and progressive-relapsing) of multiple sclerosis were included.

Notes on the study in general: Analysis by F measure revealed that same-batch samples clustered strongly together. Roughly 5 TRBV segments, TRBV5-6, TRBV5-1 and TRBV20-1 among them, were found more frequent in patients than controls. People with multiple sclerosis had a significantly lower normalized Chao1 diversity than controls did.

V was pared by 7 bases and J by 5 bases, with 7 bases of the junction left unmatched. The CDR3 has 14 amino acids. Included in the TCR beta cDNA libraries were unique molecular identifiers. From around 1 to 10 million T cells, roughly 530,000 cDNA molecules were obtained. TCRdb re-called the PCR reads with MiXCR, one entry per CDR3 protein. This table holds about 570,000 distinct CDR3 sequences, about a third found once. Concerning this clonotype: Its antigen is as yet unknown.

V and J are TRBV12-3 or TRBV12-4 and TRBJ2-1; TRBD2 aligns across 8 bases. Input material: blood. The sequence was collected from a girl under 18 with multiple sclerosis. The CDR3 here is CASTPGGGHNEQFF. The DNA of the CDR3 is TGTGCCAGCACTCCGGGCGGGGGGCACAATGAGCAGTTCTTC.